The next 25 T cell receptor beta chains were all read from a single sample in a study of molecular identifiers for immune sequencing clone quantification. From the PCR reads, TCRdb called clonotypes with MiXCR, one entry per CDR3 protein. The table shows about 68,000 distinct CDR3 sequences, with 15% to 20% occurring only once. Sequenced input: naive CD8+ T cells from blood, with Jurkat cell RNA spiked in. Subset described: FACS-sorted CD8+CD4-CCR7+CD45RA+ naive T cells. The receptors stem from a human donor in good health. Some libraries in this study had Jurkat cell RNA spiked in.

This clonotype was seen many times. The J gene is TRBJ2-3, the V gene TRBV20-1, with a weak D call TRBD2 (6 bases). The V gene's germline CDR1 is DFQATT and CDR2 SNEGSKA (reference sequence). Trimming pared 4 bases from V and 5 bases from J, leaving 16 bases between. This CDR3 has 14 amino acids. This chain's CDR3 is CSATVTGLGDTQYF. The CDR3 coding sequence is TGCAGTGCTACGGTTACGGGACTGGGAGATACGCAGTATTTT.

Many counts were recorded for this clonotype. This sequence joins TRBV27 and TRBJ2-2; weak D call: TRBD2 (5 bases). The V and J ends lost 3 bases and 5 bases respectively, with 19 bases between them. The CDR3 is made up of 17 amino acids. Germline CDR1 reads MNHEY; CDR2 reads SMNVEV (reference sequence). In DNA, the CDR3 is TGTGCCAGCAGTTTGCTGGGGTCTGCGTCGGGAACCGGGGAGCTGTTTTTT. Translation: CASSLLGSASGTGELFF.

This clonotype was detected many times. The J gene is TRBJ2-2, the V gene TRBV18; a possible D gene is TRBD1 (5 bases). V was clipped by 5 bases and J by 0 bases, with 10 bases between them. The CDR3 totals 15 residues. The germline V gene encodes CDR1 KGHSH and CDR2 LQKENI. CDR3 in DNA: TGTGCCAGCTCAACGACAGATCCGAACACCGGGGAGCTGTTTTTT. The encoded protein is CASSTTDPNTGELFF.

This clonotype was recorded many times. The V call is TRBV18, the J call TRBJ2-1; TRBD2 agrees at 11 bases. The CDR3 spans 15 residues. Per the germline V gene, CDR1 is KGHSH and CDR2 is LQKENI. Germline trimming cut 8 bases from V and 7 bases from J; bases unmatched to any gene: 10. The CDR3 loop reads CASQLTGLAGNEQFF. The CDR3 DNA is TGTGCCAGCCAGCTCACTGGACTAGCGGGTAATGAGCAGTTCTTC.

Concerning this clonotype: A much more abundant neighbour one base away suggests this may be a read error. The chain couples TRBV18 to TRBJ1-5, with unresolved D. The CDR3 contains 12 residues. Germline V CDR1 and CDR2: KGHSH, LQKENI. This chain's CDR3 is CASSPPNRPQHF. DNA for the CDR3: TGTGCCAGCTCACCGCCTAATCGGCCCCAGCATTTT.

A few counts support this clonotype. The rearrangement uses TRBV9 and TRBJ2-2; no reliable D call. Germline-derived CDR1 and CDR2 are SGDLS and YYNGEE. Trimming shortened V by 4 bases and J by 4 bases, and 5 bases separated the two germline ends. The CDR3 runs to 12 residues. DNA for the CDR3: TGTGCCAGCAGCCCTCCCACCGGGGAGCTGTTTTTT. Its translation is CASSPPTGELFF.

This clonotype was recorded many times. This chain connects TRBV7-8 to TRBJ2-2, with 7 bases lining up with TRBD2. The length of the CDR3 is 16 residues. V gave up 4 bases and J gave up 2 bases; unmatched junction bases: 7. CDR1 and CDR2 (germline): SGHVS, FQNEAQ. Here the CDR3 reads CASSWLASGNTGELFF. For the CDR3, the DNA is TGTGCCAGCAGCTGGTTGGCTAGCGGCAACACCGGGGAGCTGTTTTTT.

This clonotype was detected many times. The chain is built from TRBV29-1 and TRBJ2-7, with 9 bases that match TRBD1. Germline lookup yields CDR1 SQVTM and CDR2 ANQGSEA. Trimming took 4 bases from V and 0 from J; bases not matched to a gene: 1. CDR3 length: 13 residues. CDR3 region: CSVGGQGSYEQYF. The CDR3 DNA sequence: TGCAGCGTTGGGGGACAGGGCTCCTACGAGCAGTACTTC.

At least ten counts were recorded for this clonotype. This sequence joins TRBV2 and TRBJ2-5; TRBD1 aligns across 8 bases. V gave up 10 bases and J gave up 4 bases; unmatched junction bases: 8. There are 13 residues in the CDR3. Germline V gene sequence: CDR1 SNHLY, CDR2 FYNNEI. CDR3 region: CATAGQGRETQYF. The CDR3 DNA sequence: TGTGCCACAGCCGGACAGGGCCGAGAGACCCAGTACTTC.

The CDR3 nucleotides are TGTGCCACCAGAGAGGGGCGGGACTACTCCTACAATGAGCAGTTCTTC. Protein: CATREGRDYSYNEQFF. The rearrangement uses TRBV15 and TRBJ2-1, with 7 bases matching TRBD2. The CDR3 length is 16 residues. The germline CDR1 and CDR2 sequences are LNHNV and YYDKDF (reference sequence). The V gene end was trimmed by 6 bases and the J gene end by 0 bases; junction bases not matched to a gene: 8. The full variable domain, rest sourced from reference TRBV15 and TRBJ2-1, is DAMVIQNPRYQVTQFGKPVTLSCSQTLNHNVMYWYQQKSSQAPKLLFHYYDKDFNNEADTPDNFQSRRPNTSFCFLDIRSPGLGDTAMYLCATREGRDYSYNEQFFGPGTRLTVL.

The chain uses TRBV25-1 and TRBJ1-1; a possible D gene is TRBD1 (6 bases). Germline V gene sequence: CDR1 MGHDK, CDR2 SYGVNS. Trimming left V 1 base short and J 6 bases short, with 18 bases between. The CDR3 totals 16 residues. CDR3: CASSELVGGPSSEAFF. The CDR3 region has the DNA TGTGCCAGCAGTGAATTGGTAGGGGGGCCCTCATCTGAAGCTTTCTTT.

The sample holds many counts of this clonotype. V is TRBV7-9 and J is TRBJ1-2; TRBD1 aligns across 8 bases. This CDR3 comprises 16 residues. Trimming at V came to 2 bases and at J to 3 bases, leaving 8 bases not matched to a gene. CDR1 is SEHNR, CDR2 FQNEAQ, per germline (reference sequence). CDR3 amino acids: CASSLRGRGQDYGYTF. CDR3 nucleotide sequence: TGTGCCAGCAGCTTACGGGGGCGGGGACAGGACTATGGCTACACCTTC.

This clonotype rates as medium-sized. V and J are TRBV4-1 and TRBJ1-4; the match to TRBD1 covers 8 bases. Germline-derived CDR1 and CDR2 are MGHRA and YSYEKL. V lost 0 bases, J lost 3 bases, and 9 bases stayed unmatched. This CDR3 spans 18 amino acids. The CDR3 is CASSQDPAGGMPNEKLFF. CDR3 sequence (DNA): TGCGCCAGCAGCCAAGACCCGGCAGGGGGCATGCCTAATGAAAAACTGTTTTTT.

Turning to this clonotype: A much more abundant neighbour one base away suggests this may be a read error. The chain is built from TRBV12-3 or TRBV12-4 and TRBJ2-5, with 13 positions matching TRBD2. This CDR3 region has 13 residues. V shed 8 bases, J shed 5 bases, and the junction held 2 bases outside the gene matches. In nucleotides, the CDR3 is TGTGCCAGCCTACTAGCGGGAGGGGAGACCCAGTACTTC. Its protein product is CASLLAGGETQYF.

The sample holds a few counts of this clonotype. CDR3 in amino acids: CASSHRTSYEQYF. CDR3 DNA sequence: TGTGCCAGCAGTCATAGGACTAGTTACGAGCAGTACTTC. This sequence joins TRBV6-1 and TRBJ2-7; TRBD2 aligns across 7 bases. J gave up 4 bases and V 5 bases, and 5 bases lay outside the gene matches. The CDR3 runs to 13 residues. Germline V gene lookup returns CDR1 MNHNS and CDR2 SASEGT.

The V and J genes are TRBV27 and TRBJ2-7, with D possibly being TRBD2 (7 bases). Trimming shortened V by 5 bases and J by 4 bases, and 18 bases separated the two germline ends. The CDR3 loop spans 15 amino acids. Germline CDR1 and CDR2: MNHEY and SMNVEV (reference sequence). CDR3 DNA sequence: TGTGCCAGCAGTCTTGCGGGGGACATGATTTACGAGCAGTACTTC. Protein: CASSLAGDMIYEQYF.

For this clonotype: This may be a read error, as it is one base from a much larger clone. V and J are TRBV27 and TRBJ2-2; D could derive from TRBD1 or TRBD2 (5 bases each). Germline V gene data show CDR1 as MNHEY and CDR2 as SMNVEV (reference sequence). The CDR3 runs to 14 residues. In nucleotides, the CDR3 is TGTGCCAGCAGTCCTCAGGGTCTCCTCGGGGAGCTGTCTTTT. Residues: CASSPQGLLGELSF.

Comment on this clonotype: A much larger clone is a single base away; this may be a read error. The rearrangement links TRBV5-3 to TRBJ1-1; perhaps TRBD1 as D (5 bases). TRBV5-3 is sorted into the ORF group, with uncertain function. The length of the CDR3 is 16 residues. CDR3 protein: CASSSDLGALDTEAFF. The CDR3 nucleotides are TGTGCCAGCAGCTCTGATTTAGGGGCTTTGGACACTGAAGCTTTCTTT.

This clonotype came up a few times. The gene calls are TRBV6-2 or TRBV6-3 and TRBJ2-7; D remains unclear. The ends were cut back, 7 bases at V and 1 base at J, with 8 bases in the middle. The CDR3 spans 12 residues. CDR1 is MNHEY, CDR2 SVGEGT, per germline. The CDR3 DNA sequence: TGTGCCAGCACCGGGTGGTCCTACGAGCAGTACTTC. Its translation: CASTGWSYEQYF.

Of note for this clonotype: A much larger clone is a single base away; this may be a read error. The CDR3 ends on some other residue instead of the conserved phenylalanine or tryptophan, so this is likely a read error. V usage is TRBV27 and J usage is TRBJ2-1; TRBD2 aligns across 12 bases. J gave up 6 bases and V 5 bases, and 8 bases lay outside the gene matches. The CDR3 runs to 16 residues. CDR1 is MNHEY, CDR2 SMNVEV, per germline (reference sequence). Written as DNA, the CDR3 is TGTGCCAGCAGTCCCCTAGCGGGAGGGCCGGTCAATGAGCAGTTCCTC. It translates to CASSPLAGGPVNEQFL.

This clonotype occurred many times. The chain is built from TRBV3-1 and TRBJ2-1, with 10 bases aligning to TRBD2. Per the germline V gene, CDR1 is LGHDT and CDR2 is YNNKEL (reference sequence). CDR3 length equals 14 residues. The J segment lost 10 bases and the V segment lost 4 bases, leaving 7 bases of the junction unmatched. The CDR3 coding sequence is TGTGCCAGCAGCCGAGCGGGAGGGCCCCGGGAGCAGTTCTTC. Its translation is CASSRAGGPREQFF.

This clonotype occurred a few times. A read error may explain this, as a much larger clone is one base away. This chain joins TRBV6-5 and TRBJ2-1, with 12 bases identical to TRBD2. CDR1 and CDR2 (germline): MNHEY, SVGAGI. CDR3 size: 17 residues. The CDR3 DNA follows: TGTGCCAGCAGTTCCAGACTAGCGGGAGAAGGGTACAAAGAGCAGTTCTTC. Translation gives CASSSRLAGEGYKEQFF.

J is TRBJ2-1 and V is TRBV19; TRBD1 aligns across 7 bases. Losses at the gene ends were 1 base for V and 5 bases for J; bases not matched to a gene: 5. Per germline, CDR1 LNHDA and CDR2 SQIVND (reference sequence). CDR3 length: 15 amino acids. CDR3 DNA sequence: TGTGCCAGTAGTATAGGACAGGGCCTAAACAATGAGCAGTTCTTC. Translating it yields CASSIGQGLNNEQFF.

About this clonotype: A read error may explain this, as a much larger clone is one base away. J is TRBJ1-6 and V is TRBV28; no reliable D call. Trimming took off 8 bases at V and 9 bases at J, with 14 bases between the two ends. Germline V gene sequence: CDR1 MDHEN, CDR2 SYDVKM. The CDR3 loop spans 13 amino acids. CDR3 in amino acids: CASFPGWTSPLHF. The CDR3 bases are TGTGCCAGCTTCCCCGGGTGGACTTCACCCCTCCACTTT.

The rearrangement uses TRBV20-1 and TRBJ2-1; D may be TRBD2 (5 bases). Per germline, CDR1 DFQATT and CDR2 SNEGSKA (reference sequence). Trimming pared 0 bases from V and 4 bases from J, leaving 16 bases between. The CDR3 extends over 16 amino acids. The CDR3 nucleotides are TGCAGTGCTAGAGAGTATCGGCGGGTCTCGTACAATGAGCAGTTCTTC. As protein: CSAREYRRVSYNEQFF.